This T cell receptor (beta chain) was recovered during a study of T cell changes during pregnancy in multiple sclerosis. Repertoires were generated with immunoSEQ multiplex PCR, while TCRdb's copy carries only in-frame clones and drops some. The sample consists of roughly 100,000 clones, roughly 90% of them appearing once. Trimming cost V 3 bases and J 2 bases; bases outside gene matches: 2. The germline gives CDR1 SGHRS, CDR2 YFSETQ. The CDR3 consists of 16 residues. This chain links TRBV5-1 with TRBJ2-2; 12 nucleotides line up with TRBD2. Specimen: peripheral blood, collected after pregnancy. The receptor's source is a female donor with multiple sclerosis, enrolled in a pregnancy study. CDR3 bases: TGCGCCAGCAGCTGGGGACTAGCGGGCAACACCGGGGAGCTGTTTTTT. Translating gives CASSWGLAGNTGELFF.